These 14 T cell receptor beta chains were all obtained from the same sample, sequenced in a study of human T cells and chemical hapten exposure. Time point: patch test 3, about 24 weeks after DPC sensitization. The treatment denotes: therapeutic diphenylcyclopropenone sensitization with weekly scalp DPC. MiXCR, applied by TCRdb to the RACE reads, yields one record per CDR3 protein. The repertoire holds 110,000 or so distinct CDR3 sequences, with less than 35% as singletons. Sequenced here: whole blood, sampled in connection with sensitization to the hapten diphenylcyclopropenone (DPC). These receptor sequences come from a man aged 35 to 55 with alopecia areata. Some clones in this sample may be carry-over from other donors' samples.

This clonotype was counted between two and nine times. This CDR3 is CASSLDGPYNEQFF. CDR3 nucleotide sequence: TGTGCCAGCAGCTTAGACGGCCCATACAATGAGCAGTTCTTC. The chain is built from TRBV13 and TRBJ2-1, with D unclear. CDR1 PRHDT and CDR2 FYEKMQ come from the germline V gene (reference sequence). The CDR3 length is 14 residues. Between the trimmed V and J ends, which lost 1 base and 4 bases, there was a span of 8 bases. The full variable domain, its missing parts supplied by reference TRBV13 and TRBJ2-1, is AAGVIQSPRHLIKEKRETATLKCYPIPRHDTVYWYQQGPGQDPQFLISFYEKMQSDKGSIPDRFSAQQFSDYHSELNMSSLELGDSALYFCASSLDGPYNEQFFGPGTRLTVL.

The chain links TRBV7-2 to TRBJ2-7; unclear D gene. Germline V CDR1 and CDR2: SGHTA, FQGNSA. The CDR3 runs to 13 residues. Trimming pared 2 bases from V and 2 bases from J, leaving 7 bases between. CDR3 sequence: CASSLNPAYEQYF. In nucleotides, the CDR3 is TGTGCCAGCAGCTTAAACCCAGCCTACGAGCAGTACTTC.

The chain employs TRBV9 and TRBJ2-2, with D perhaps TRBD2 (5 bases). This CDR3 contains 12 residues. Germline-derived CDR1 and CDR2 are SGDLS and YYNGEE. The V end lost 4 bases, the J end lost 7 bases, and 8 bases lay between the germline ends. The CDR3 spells CASSLRDGELFF. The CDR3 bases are TGTGCCAGCAGCCTGAGGGACGGGGAGCTGTTTTTT.

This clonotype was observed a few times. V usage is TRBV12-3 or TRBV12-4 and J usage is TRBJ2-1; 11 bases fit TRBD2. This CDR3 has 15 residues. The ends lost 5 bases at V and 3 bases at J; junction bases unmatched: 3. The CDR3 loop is CASSGSGRVYNEQFF. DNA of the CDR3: TGTGCCAGCAGTGGTAGCGGGAGGGTCTACAATGAGCAGTTCTTC.

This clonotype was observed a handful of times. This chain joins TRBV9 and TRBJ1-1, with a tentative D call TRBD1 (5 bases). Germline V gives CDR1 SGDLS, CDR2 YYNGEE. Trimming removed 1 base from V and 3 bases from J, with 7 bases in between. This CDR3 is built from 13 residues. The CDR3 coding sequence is TGTGCCAGCAGCGTAAGGGGCGACACTGAAGCTTTCTTT. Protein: CASSVRGDTEAFF.

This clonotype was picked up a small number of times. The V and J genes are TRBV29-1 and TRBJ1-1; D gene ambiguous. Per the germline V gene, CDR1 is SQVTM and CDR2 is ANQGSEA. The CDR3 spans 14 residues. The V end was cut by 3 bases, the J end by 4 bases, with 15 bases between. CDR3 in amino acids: CSVEFTAVGTEAFF. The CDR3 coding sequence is TGCAGCGTTGAGTTTACAGCGGTAGGCACTGAAGCTTTCTTT.

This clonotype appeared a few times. CDR3 loop: CASSEELAGGPSLQYRSTDTQYF. CDR3 nucleotide sequence: TGTGCCAGCAGCGAGGAACTAGCGGGAGGGCCCTCCCTCCAATATCGAAGCACAGATACGCAGTATTTT. This sequence joins TRBV7-2 and TRBJ2-3; 13 nucleotides align to TRBD2. Germline lookup yields CDR1 SGHTA and CDR2 FQGNSA. The CDR3 is 23 residues long. Trimming took 5 bases from V and 0 from J; bases not matched to a gene: 23.

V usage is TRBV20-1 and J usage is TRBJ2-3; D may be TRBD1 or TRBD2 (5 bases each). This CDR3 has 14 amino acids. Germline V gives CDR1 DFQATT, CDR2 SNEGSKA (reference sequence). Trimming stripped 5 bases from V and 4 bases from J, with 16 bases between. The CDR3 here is CSAAQEAGADTQYF. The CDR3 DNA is TGCAGTGCTGCACAGGAGGCTGGGGCAGATACGCAGTATTTT.

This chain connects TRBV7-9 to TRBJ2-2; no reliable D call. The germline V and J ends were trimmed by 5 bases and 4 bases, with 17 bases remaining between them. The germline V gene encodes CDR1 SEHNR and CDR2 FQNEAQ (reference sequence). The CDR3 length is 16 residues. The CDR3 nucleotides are TGTGCCAGCAGCCCGCCGGACCAGGTCTTCACCGGGGAGCTGTTTTTT. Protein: CASSPPDQVFTGELFF.

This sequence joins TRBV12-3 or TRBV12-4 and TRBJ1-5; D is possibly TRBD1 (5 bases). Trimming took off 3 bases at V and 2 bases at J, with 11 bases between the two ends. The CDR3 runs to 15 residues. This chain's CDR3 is CASSLKWGGNQPQHF. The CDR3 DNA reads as TGTGCCAGCAGTTTGAAGTGGGGCGGCAATCAGCCCCAGCATTTT.

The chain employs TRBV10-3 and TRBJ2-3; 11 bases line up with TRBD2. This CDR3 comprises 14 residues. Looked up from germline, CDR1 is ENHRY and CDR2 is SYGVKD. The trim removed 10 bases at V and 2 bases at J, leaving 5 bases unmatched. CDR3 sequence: CATLAGGTTDTQYF. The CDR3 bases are TGTGCCACTCTAGCGGGGGGAACCACAGATACGCAGTATTTT.

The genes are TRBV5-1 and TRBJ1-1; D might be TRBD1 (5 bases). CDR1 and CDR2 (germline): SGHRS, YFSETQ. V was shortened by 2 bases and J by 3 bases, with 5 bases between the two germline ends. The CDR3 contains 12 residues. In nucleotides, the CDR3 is TGCGCCAGCAGCTTAGGGGACACTGAAGCTTTCTTT. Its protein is CASSLGDTEAFF.

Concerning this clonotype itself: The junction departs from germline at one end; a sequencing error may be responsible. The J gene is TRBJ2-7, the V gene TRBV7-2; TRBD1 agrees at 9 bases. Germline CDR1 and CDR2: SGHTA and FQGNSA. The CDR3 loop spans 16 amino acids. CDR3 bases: TGTGCCAGCAGCCAAAGTCCGGGACAGGGTTCATACGAGCGGTACTTC. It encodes CASSQSPGQGSYERYF.

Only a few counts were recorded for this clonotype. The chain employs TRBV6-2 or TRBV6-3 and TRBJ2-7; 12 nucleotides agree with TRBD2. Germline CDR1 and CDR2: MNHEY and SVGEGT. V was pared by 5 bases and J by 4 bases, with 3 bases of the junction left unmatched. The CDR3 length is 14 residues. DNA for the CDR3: TGTGCCAGCAGTGCTAGCGGGAGGGTTTACGAGCAGTACGTC. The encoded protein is CASSASGRVYEQYV.